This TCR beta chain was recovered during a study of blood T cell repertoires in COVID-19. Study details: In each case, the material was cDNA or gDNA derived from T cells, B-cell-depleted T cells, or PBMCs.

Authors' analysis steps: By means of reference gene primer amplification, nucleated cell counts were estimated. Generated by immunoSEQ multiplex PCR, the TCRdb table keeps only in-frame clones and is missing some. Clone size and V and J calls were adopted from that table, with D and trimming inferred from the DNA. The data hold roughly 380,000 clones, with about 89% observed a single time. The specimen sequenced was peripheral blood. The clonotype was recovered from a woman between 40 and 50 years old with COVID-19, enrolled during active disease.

CDR3 in DNA: TGTGCCAGCAGCGCGGACAGGGGGCTTTTGGGAACTGAAGCTTTCTTT. Protein sequence: CASSADRGLLGTEAFF. The rearrangement joins TRBV3-1 (or the pseudogene TRBV3-2) to TRBJ1-1, with TRBD1 identical over 11 bases. Trimming at V came to 5 bases and at J to 5 bases, leaving 10 bases not matched to a gene. Germline-derived CDR1 and CDR2 are LGHDT and YNNKEL (reference sequence). The CDR3 sequence is 16 residues long.